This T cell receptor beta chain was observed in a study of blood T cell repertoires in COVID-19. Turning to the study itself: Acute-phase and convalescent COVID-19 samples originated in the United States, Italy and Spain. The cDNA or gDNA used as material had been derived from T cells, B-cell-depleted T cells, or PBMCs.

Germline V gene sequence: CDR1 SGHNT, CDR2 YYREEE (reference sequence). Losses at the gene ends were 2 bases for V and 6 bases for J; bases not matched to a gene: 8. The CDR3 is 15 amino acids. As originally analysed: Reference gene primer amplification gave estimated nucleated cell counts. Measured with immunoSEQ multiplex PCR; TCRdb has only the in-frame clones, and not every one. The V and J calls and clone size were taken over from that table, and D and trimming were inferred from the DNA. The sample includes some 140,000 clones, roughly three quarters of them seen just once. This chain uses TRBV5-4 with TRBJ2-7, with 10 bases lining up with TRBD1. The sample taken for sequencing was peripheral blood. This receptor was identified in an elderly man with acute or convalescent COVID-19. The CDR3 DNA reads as TGTGCCAGCAGCTTTGGGGGGACAGGGGAGTTCGAGCAGTACTTC. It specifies CASSFGGTGEFEQYF.